These 15 T cell receptor beta chains were all obtained from the same sample, sequenced in a study of Ad26.COV2.S vaccination and SARS-CoV-2 variants. The treatment here: roughly 20 received Ad26.COV2.S at low or high dose, single or two shots; 5 received placebo; per-sample allocation not given. The study sampled participants on day 63 after the first vaccine or placebo injection. Measured with immunoSEQ multiplex PCR; TCRdb has only the in-frame clones, and not every one. The table includes 350,000 to 600,000 clones, roughly nine tenths detected once. Sample: peripheral blood, taken in a trial of Ad26.COV2.S vaccine versus placebo. All receptors come from a person between 18 and 65 years old who received the Ad26.COV2.S COVID-19 vaccine or a placebo.

The chain uses TRBV19 and TRBJ1-3; maybe TRBD1 (5 bases). There are 15 residues in the CDR3. Trimming took off 6 bases at V and 4 bases at J, with 16 bases between the two ends. From germline, CDR1 is LNHDA and CDR2 SQIVND (reference sequence). CDR3 amino acids: CASRPMRGNGNTIYF. The CDR3 DNA reads as TGTGCCAGTAGGCCAATGCGGGGGAACGGAAACACCATATATTTT.

The chain uses TRBV13 and TRBJ1-5; D possibly corresponds to TRBD1 (6 bases). The CDR3 is made up of 14 amino acids. Germline values: CDR1 PRHDT, CDR2 FYEKMQ (reference sequence). V lost 4 bases and J 3 bases, leaving 10 bases between the germline ends. The CDR3 DNA follows: TGTGCCAGCAGCTACCAGGGGTACAATCAGCCCCAGCATTTT. As protein: CASSYQGYNQPQHF.

This sequence joins TRBV7-9 and TRBJ1-1, with D possibly being TRBD1 (6 bases). Trimming removed 6 bases at V and 5 bases at J, with 19 bases between. Per germline, CDR1 SEHNR and CDR2 FQNEAQ (reference sequence). CDR3 size: 15 residues. The CDR3 DNA sequence: TGTGCCAGCAGACCAAATACAGGGTTTGAGACTGAAGCTTTCTTT. This codes for CASRPNTGFETEAFF.

The rearrangement uses TRBV2 and TRBJ2-7, with TRBD2 matching over 14 bases. The CDR3 spans 14 residues. Looked up from germline, CDR1 is SNHLY and CDR2 is FYNNEI. Trimming took 6 bases from V and 5 from J; bases not matched to a gene: 3. CDR3 residues: CASRGLAGVNEQYF. CDR3 DNA sequence: TGTGCCAGCAGGGGACTAGCGGGGGTCAACGAGCAGTACTTC.

The chain recombines TRBV9 with TRBJ2-3; 8 bases are shared with TRBD1. This CDR3 is 14 amino acids long. V gave up 4 bases and J gave up 5 bases; unmatched junction bases: 6. The germline V gene encodes CDR1 SGDLS and CDR2 YYNGEE. The DNA for the CDR3 is TGTGCCAGCAGCTTTCAGGGGGCACTAGATACGCAGTATTTT. Its translation: CASSFQGALDTQYF. The full variable domain, in which reference TRBV9 and TRBJ2-3 provide the parts outside the CDR3, is DSGVTQTPKHLITATGQRVTLRCSPRSGDLSVYWYQQSLDQGLQFLIQYYNGEERAKGNILERFSAQQFPDLHSELNLSSLELGDSALYFCASSFQGALDTQYFGPGTRLTVL.

The genes are TRBV14 and TRBJ2-2, with D hard to call. This CDR3 is 15 amino acids long. Germline assignment: CDR1 SGHDN and CDR2 FVKESK. Trimming took off 1 base at V and 6 bases at J, with 12 bases between the two ends. The CDR3 DNA reads TGTGCCAGCAGCCAAGGGTTTATGGATTCCGGGGAGCTGTTTTTT. Translated: CASSQGFMDSGELFF.

CDR3 in amino acids: CASSPTGGVETQYF. The DNA of the CDR3 is TGTGCCAGTAGCCCGACAGGGGGCGTTGAGACCCAGTACTTC. J is TRBJ2-5 and V is TRBV19, with 10 bases aligning to TRBD1. The CDR3 covers 14 residues. J was trimmed by 5 bases and V by 6 bases; bases with no gene match: 6. Germline-derived CDR1 and CDR2 are LNHDA and SQIVND (reference sequence).

This rearrangement joins TRBV18 to TRBJ1-6, with D possibly TRBD1 on 5 matching bases. The germline V gene has CDR1 KGHSH and CDR2 LQKENI. V was cut by 6 bases and J by 5 bases, with 14 bases left in between. CDR3 length: 15 residues. CDR3 nucleotide sequence: TGTGCCAGCTCCATCCGGGACGGGGATAATTCACCCCTCCACTTT. The encoded protein is CASSIRDGDNSPLHF.

The V gene is TRBV13, the J gene TRBJ2-1; TRBD1 agrees at 9 bases. The CDR3 runs to 17 residues. The V gene's germline CDR1 is PRHDT and CDR2 FYEKMQ (reference sequence). V dropped 4 bases and J dropped 4; count of bases not matched to a gene: 11. This chain's CDR3 is CASSWPGTGRGYNEQFF. CDR3 DNA sequence: TGTGCCAGCAGCTGGCCCGGGACAGGGAGAGGGTACAATGAGCAGTTCTTC.

The CDR3 spells CASSLRDGGGELFF. The CDR3 nucleotides read TGTGCCAGCAGTTTACGGGATGGAGGCGGGGAGCTGTTTTTT. The chain links TRBV27 to TRBJ2-2; tentative D call: TRBD2 (5 bases). The length of the CDR3 is 14 residues. CDR1 is MNHEY and CDR2 is SMNVEV in the germline V gene (reference sequence). V lost 2 bases to trimming and J lost 7 bases, with 11 bases between them.

This clone showed up just once. J is TRBJ2-7 and V is TRBV3-1 (or the pseudogene TRBV3-2), with D unresolved. The CDR3 extends over 13 amino acids. V dropped 8 bases and J dropped 0 bases, with 11 bases sitting between them. Germline-derived CDR1 and CDR2 are LGHDT and YNNKEL (reference sequence). The CDR3 nucleotides are TGTGCCAGCGGCCGGCCCGACTCCTACGAGCAGTACTTC. This translates into CASGRPDSYEQYF.

The V and J genes are TRBV9 and TRBJ1-3; D not resolved. The V and J ends lost 0 bases and 0 bases respectively, with 7 bases between them. Germline CDR1 SGDLS, CDR2 YYNGEE. This CDR3 contains 15 residues. The CDR3 loop is CASSVVGTSGNTIYF. The CDR3 nucleotides read TGTGCCAGCAGCGTAGTGGGAACCTCTGGAAACACCATATATTTT.

The chain uses TRBV18 and TRBJ2-7; unclear D gene. Between the trimmed V and J ends, which lost 1 base and 4 bases, there was a span of 11 bases. The CDR3 loop spans 14 amino acids. The V gene's germline CDR1 is KGHSH and CDR2 LQKENI. The CDR3 nucleotides read TGTGCCAGCTCACCACGTGAGATGGAGTACGAGCAGTACTTC. It codes for CASSPREMEYEQYF.

The CDR3: CASSYGTLTEAFF. CDR3 DNA sequence: TGTGCCAGCAGTTATGGGACCCTCACTGAAGCTTTCTTT. The V gene is TRBV6-2 or TRBV6-3, the J gene TRBJ1-1; D is possibly TRBD1 (5 bases). CDR1 and CDR2 from the germline V gene are MNHEY and SVGEGT. The ends were cut back, 3 bases at V and 4 bases at J, with 9 bases in the middle. CDR3 length: 13 residues.

The rearrangement joins TRBV7-2 to TRBJ1-2, with 7 nucleotides matching TRBD1. This CDR3 region has 16 residues. From germline, CDR1 is SGHTA and CDR2 FQGNSA. V shed 1 base, J shed 6 bases, and the junction held 11 bases outside the gene matches. CDR3 DNA sequence: TGTGCCAGCAGCTTAGAGGGACAGCAATTTAGAGATGGCTACACCTTC. Translating gives CASSLEGQQFRDGYTF.